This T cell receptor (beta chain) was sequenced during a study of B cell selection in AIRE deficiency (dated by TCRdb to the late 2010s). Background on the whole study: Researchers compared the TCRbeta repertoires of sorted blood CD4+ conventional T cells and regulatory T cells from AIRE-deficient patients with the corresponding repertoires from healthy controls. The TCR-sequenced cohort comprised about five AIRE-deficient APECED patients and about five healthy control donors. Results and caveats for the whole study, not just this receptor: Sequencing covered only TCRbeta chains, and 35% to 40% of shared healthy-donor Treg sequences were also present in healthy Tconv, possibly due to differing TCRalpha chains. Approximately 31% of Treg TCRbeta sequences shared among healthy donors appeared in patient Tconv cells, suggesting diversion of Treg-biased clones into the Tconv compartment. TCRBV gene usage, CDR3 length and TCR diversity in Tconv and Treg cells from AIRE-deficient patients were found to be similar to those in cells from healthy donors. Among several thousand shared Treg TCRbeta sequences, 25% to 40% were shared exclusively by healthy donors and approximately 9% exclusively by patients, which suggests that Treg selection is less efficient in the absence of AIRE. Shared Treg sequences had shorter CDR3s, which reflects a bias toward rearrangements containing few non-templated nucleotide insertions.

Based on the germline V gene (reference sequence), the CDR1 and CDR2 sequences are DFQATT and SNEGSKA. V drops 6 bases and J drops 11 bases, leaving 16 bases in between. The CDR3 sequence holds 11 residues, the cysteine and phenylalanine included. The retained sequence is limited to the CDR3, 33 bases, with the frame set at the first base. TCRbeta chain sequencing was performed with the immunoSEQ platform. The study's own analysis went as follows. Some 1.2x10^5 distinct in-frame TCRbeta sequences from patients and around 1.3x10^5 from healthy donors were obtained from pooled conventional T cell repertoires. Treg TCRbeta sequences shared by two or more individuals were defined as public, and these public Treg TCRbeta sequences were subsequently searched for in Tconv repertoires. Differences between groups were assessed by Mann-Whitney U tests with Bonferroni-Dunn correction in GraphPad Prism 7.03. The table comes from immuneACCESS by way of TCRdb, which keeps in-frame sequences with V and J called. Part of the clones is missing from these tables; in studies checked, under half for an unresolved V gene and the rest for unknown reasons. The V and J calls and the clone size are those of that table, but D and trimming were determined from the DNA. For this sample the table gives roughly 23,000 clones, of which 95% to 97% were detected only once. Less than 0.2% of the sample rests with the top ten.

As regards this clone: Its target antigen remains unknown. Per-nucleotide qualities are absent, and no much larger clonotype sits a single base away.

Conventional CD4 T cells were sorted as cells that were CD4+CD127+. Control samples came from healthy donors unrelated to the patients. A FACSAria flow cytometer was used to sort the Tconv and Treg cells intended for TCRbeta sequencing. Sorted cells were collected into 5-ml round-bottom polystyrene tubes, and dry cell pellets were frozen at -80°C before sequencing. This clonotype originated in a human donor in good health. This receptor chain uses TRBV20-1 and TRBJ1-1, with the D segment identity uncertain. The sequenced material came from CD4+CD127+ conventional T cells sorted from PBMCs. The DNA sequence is TGCAGTGCGGGAAGGGATACGGGGGCTTTCTTT. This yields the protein CSAGRDTGAFF.